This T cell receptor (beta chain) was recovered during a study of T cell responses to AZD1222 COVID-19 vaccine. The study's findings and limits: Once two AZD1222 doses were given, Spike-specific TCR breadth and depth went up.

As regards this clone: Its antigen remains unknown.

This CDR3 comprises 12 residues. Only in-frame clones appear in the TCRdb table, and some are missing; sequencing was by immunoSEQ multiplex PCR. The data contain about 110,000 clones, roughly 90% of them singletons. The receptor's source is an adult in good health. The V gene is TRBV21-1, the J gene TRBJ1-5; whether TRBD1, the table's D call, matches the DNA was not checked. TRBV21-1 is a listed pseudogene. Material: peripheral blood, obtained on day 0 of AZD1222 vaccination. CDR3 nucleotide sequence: TGTGCTAGCGGGACAGGGGTGCAGCCCCAGCATTTT. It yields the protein CASGTGVQPQHF.